This T cell receptor (beta chain) was profiled in a study of spatial heterogeneity in lung cancer. Overall study: Detection consistently yielded more beta chains than alpha chains.

Time point of the sample: sample taken at primary tumor resection. The authors sequenced whole RNA from tumor, nontumor lung or frozen PBMC without sorting. Donors were 72 untreated early-stage non-small cell lung cancer patients. Unique molecular identifiers tagged every individual TCR cDNA molecule. Each CDR3 protein is one row after TCRdb ran MiXCR on the 5' RACE reads. The repertoire includes around 89,000 distinct CDR3 sequences, about 12% of them detected once, and about 41% sits in the top ten. The sequencing here drew on PBMCs, taken at surgery. This clonotype was sampled from a male donor with early-stage non-small cell lung cancer.

CDR3 region: CASSPGTGGVNTEAFF. Here the CDR3 DNA reads TGTGCCAGCAGCCCTGGGACAGGGGGAGTGAACACTGAAGCTTTCTTT. This sequence joins TRBV7-2 and TRBJ1-1, with 11 bases that match TRBD1. The junction had 5 bases not matched to a gene; V was cut back by 5 bases and J by 0 bases. This CDR3 spans 16 amino acids. Germline loops: CDR1 SGHTA, CDR2 FQGNSA.